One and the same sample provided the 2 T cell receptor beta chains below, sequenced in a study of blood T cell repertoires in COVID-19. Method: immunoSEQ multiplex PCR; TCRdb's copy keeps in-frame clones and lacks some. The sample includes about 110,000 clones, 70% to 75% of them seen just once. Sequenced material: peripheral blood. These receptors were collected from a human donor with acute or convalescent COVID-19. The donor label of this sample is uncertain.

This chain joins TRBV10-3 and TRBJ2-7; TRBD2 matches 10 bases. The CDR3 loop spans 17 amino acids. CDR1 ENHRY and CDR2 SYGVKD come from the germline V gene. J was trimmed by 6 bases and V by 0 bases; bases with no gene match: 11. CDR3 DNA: TGTGCCATCAGTGAGTCTGGGGTTCTAGCGGGGGCAGGCGAGCAGTACGTC. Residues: CAISESGVLAGAGEQYV.

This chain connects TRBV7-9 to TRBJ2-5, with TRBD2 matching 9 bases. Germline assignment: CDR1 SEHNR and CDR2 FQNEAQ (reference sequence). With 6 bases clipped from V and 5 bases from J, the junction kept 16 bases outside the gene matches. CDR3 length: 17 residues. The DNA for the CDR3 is TGTGCCAGCAGTTCCACTCTGGGGCGGGGGGGCCCTGAGACCCAGTACTTC. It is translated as CASSSTLGRGGPETQYF.